This entry lists 20 T cell receptor beta chains sequenced from one sample in a study of cytomegalovirus exposure and HLA in healthy donors. PCR employed 60 Vbeta and 13 Jbeta primers. This table comes from immunoSEQ multiplex PCR, and its TCRdb copy is limited to in-frame clones, with some not included. The profile covers 50,000 to 65,000 clones, with roughly 80% appearing a single time and 20% to 25% taken by the ten largest. Sequencing used PBMCs. The receptors originated from a woman in her 40s in good health and CMV-seropositive.

V usage is TRBV7-2 and J usage is TRBJ1-5, with D unresolved. The CDR3 has 13 amino acids. In germline, CDR1 is SGHTA, CDR2 FQGNSA. The V and J ends lost 4 bases and 3 bases respectively, with 7 bases between them. The CDR3 protein is CASSSSYNQPQHF. The CDR3 DNA is TGTGCCAGCAGCTCAAGCTACAATCAGCCCCAGCATTTT.

The chain is built from TRBV6-6 and TRBJ1-1; no clear D. V lost 5 bases, J lost 1 base, and 8 bases lay in between. The CDR3 covers 13 residues. Per germline, CDR1 MNHNY and CDR2 SVGAGI (reference sequence). The CDR3 protein is CASSGPKNTEAFF. As DNA, the CDR3 is TGTGCCAGCAGTGGGCCGAAGAACACTGAAGCTTTCTTT.

This clone was recorded a few times. The CDR3 coding sequence is TGTGCCAGCAGCTTGAACAGGGGGAACACCGGGGAGCTGTTTTTT. Translating gives CASSLNRGNTGELFF. The chain couples TRBV11-2 to TRBJ2-2; 7 bases align to TRBD1. After removal of 3 bases from V and 1 base from J, the junction contained 2 bases not matched to a gene. The CDR3 has 15 amino acids. Germline V gene sequence: CDR1 SGHAT, CDR2 FQNNGV.

V gene TRBV2 combines with J gene TRBJ1-6, with D maybe TRBD1 (5 bases). This CDR3 is 15 amino acids long. The germline CDR1 and CDR2 sequences are SNHLY and FYNNEI. Between the trimmed V and J ends, which lost 7 bases and 4 bases, there was a span of 14 bases. As DNA, the CDR3 is TGTGCCAGCAACATGGGGGGAGCTTATAATTCACCCCTCCACTTT. Translating it yields CASNMGGAYNSPLHF. Together with reference TRBV2 and TRBJ1-6, the CDR3 gives the full variable domain: EPEVTQTPSHQVTQMGQEVILRCVPISNHLYFYWYRQILGQKVEFLVSFYNNEISEKSEIFDDQFSVERPDGSNFTLKIRSTKLEDSAMYFCASNMGGAYNSPLHFGNGTRLTVT.

V usage is TRBV7-2 and J usage is TRBJ1-2, with 9 bases fitting TRBD1. Germline values: CDR1 SGHTA, CDR2 FQGNSA. The CDR3 has 16 residues. The J segment lost 4 bases and the V segment lost 2 bases, leaving 8 bases of the junction unmatched. Here the CDR3 reads CASSLLQGAISYGYTF. The CDR3 nucleotides are TGTGCCAGCAGCTTACTACAGGGGGCAATCAGCTATGGCTACACCTTC. The complete variable domain, with remaining parts taken from reference TRBV7-2 and TRBJ1-2, reads GAGVSQSPSNKVTEKGKDVELRCDPISGHTALYWYRQSLGQGLEFLIYFQGNSAPDKSGLPSDRFSAERTGGSVSTLTIQRTQQEDSAVYLCASSLLQGAISYGYTFGSGTRLTVV.

V and J are TRBV2 and TRBJ2-7, with D perhaps TRBD2 (5 bases). V was trimmed by 6 bases and J by 7 bases, leaving 16 bases between them. Germline values: CDR1 SNHLY, CDR2 FYNNEI. CDR3 length: 13 amino acids. For the CDR3, the DNA is TGTGCCAGCAGCTTCCGGGCACCGGGGGAGCAGTACTTC. Translated: CASSFRAPGEQYF.

The gene calls are TRBV19 and TRBJ1-5; D remains ambiguous. V lost 8 bases to trimming and J lost 6 bases, with 26 bases between them. Germline assignment: CDR1 LNHDA and CDR2 SQIVND (reference sequence). This CDR3 comprises 17 residues. As DNA, the CDR3 is TGTGCCAGTGCCCCAGCAGGAGGCCTGAATTTAGGTCAGCCCCAGCATTTT. Translated, it gives CASAPAGGLNLGQPQHF. Filled out from reference TRBV19 and TRBJ1-5, the complete variable domain reads DGGITQSPKYLFRKEGQNVTLSCEQNLNHDAMYWYRQDPGQGLRLIYYSQIVNDFQKGDIAEGYSVSREKKESFPLTVTSAQKNPTAFYLCASAPAGGLNLGQPQHFGDGTRLSIL.

The rearrangement joins TRBV30 to TRBJ2-2, with 10 bases matching TRBD2. Germline lookup yields CDR1 GTSNPN and CDR2 SVGIG (reference sequence). V was pared by 3 bases and J by 3 bases, with 16 bases of the junction left unmatched. CDR3 length: 19 residues. The CDR3 reads CAWSLPPGKRGGDTGELFF. CDR3 in DNA: TGTGCCTGGAGCTTACCGCCCGGTAAGCGGGGGGGGGACACCGGGGAGCTGTTTTTT.

The chain has TRBV9 and TRBJ2-4; D is possibly TRBD2 (6 bases). The CDR3 length is 15 residues. V lost 3 bases to trimming and J lost 0 bases, with 10 bases between them. Germline-derived CDR1 and CDR2 are SGDLS and YYNGEE. The CDR3 DNA reads TGTGCCAGCAGCGGGGGGGACCCAGCCAAAAACATTCAGTACTTC. Translating it yields CASSGGDPAKNIQYF.

The chain couples TRBV6-7 to TRBJ1-6; 10 bases match TRBD1. TRBV6-7 is filed as an ORF, its function uncertain. This CDR3 contains 20 residues. V shed 0 bases and J 8 bases; nucleotides not matched to a gene: 16. CDR3 residues: CASSYSPGQGPGTWDSPLHF. The CDR3 DNA follows: TGTGCCAGCAGTTACTCCCCGGGACAGGGGCCGGGTACCTGGGATTCACCCCTCCACTTT.

This clone was counted only a few times. The gene calls are TRBV2 and TRBJ2-7, with D tentatively TRBD1 (7 bases). The germline CDR1 and CDR2 sequences are SNHLY and FYNNEI. This CDR3 region has 16 residues. V gave up 7 bases and J gave up 3 bases, with 22 bases separating them. CDR3 sequence reads: CASKWVAGQRNYEQYF. In nucleotides, the CDR3 is TGTGCCAGCAAGTGGGTGGCGGGACAGAGAAACTACGAGCAGTACTTC.

V is TRBV6-5 and J is TRBJ1-6; perhaps TRBD1 as D (6 bases). CDR3 length equals 14 residues. The V gene lost 7 bases and the J gene lost 9 bases, with 16 bases spanning the gap. Per the germline V gene, CDR1 is MNHEY and CDR2 is SVGAGI. For the CDR3, the DNA is TGTGCCAGCAACCCCGGGGGGGCAGGTTCACCCCTCCACTTT. It translates to CASNPGGAGSPLHF.

The V gene is TRBV27, the J gene TRBJ2-7; 7 bases fit TRBD1. V trimming: 6 bases; J trimming: 2 bases; junction bases outside the gene matches: 10. From germline, CDR1 is MNHEY and CDR2 SMNVEV (reference sequence). The CDR3 consists of 15 residues. The CDR3 DNA follows: TGTGCCAGCAGCCTCGCTCGGGGACAGACCTACGAGCAGTACTTC. This translates into CASSLARGQTYEQYF.

In its sample, this clone was seen once. Here the CDR3 DNA reads TGTGCCAGCAGGAAAAGACACTCCTACGAGCAGTACTTC. It is translated as CASRKRHSYEQYF. V usage is TRBV25-1 and J usage is TRBJ2-7; no reliable D call. Per germline, CDR1 MGHDK and CDR2 SYGVNS. The ends were cut back, 6 bases at V and 0 bases at J, with 9 bases in the middle. The CDR3 has 13 residues.

This clone came up once. This sequence joins TRBV5-1 and TRBJ1-1; D unresolved. V lost 7 bases to trimming and J lost 3 bases, with 13 bases between them. Germline CDR1 is SGHRS and CDR2 is YFSETQ. This CDR3 comprises 13 residues. The CDR3, as DNA: TGCGCCAGCCGCTACGGGGTGGACACTGAAGCTTTCTTT. Translation: CASRYGVDTEAFF.

The rearrangement uses TRBV29-1 and TRBJ1-2; a weak D match, TRBD1 (6 bases). The germline CDR1 and CDR2 sequences are SQVTM and ANQGSEA. V was cut by 5 bases and J by 8 bases, with 18 bases left in between. The CDR3 is 13 residues long. For the CDR3, the DNA is TGCAGCGTTCGGGACACAAGACCGGAGGGCTACACCTTC. Encoded protein: CSVRDTRPEGYTF.

The chain recombines TRBV19 with TRBJ2-6; 11 bases fit TRBD2. The V and J ends lost 7 bases and 3 bases, in that order; junction bases with no gene match: 8. CDR3 length: 17 residues. Germline V gene data show CDR1 as LNHDA and CDR2 as SQIVND (reference sequence). In DNA form, the CDR3 reads TGTGCCAGTATCGCTAGCGGGGGGATCGGTGGGGCCAACGTCCTGACTTTC. It yields the protein CASIASGGIGGANVLTF.

V usage is TRBV12-5 and J usage is TRBJ1-1; TRBD1 matches 9 bases. CDR1 is LGHNT, CDR2 FRNRAP, per germline. The CDR3 totals 15 residues. V gave up 2 bases and J gave up 4 bases; unmatched junction bases: 5. This CDR3 is CASGLNRGLGTEAFF. The CDR3, as DNA: TGTGCTAGTGGTTTGAACAGGGGGCTCGGCACTGAAGCTTTCTTT. Variable domain in full (rest from reference TRBV12-5 and TRBJ1-1): DARVTQTPRHKVTEMGQEVTMRCQPILGHNTVFWYRQTMMQGLELLAYFRNRAPLDDSGMPKDRFSAEMPDATLATLKIQPSEPRDSAVYFCASGLNRGLGTEAFFGQGTRLTVV.

The rearrangement joins TRBV6-1 to TRBJ1-1; TRBD1 agrees at 9 bases. Unmatched junction bases numbered 8, after V lost 6 bases and J lost 3 bases. The CDR3 is 15 residues long. The germline gives CDR1 MNHNS, CDR2 SASEGT. The CDR3 nucleotides read TGTGCCAGCAGCGAGCTACAGGGGGCCCACACTGAAGCTTTCTTT. Its protein product is CASSELQGAHTEAFF.

The chain carries TRBV6-4 and TRBJ2-7; D is perhaps TRBD2 (7 bases). The CDR3 runs to 16 residues. CDR1 is MRHNA and CDR2 is SNTAGT in the germline V gene. V lost 4 bases to trimming and J lost 0 bases, with 16 bases between them. The CDR3 loop reads CASSVHGGASSYEQYF. The DNA for the CDR3 is TGTGCCAGCAGTGTCCATGGGGGGGCTAGCTCCTACGAGCAGTACTTC.